This entry lists 17 T cell receptor beta chains sequenced from one sample in a study of cytomegalovirus exposure and HLA in healthy donors. It was with 60 Vbeta and 13 Jbeta primers that the PCR ran. The assay was immunoSEQ multiplex PCR, and TCRdb's table has in-frame clones only and misses some. The data contain around 150,000 clones, more than 60% of them singletons. Sequences were obtained from PBMCs. Receptors were obtained from a woman aged 55-70 years in good health and CMV-seronegative.

The rearrangement uses TRBV7-6 and TRBJ1-3; a weak D match, TRBD1 (5 bases). CDR3 length: 18 residues. V lost 1 base, J lost 0 bases, and 16 bases lay in between. Germline V lookup: CDR1 SGHVS, CDR2 FNYEAQ. This CDR3 is CASSLGGAGVTSGNTIYF. The CDR3 nucleotides are TGTGCCAGCAGCTTAGGGGGTGCGGGGGTCACCTCTGGAAACACCATATATTTT.

The rearrangement links TRBV6-1 to TRBJ1-5; 7 bases align to TRBD1. CDR3 length: 15 residues. Germline CDR1 MNHNS, CDR2 SASEGT. V was clipped by 7 bases and J by 3 bases; unmatched bases: 9. For the CDR3, the DNA is TGTGCCAGCATCCAGGGACAGCCCGCCAATCAGCCCCAGCATTTT. This codes for CASIQGQPANQPQHF.

The chain couples TRBV5-1 to TRBJ2-1; D gene ambiguous. Germline values: CDR1 SGHRS, CDR2 YFSETQ. The V and J ends lost 0 bases and 0 bases respectively, with 13 bases between them. The CDR3 totals 17 residues. CDR3 amino acids: CASSLGPRGNSYNEQFF. DNA of the CDR3: TGCGCCAGCAGCTTGGGACCCCGAGGAAACTCCTACAATGAGCAGTTCTTC.

Only a few counts were recorded for this clone. The chain is built from TRBV4-3 and TRBJ1-1; D ambiguous. With 6 bases removed from V and 1 base from J, the gap between germline ends came to 9 bases. There are 13 residues in the CDR3. Per the germline V gene, CDR1 is LGHNA and CDR2 is YSLEER. CDR3 loop: CASSFTENTEAFF. The CDR3 region has the DNA TGCGCCAGCAGTTTCACAGAGAACACTGAAGCTTTCTTT.

The table lists this clone with a few counts. The genes are TRBV16 and TRBJ2-1; 13 nucleotides match TRBD2. CDR1 and CDR2 from the germline V gene are KGHSY and FQNENV. This CDR3 spans 16 amino acids. V was pared by 5 bases and J by 7 bases, with 8 bases of the junction left unmatched. The CDR3 loop reads CASSERLAGGSNEQFF. Here the CDR3 DNA reads TGTGCCAGCAGCGAGAGACTAGCGGGGGGATCTAATGAGCAGTTCTTC.

The V gene is TRBV5-1, the J gene TRBJ2-3; a possible D gene is TRBD1 (5 bases). V shed 6 bases and J shed 5 bases, with 16 bases lying between them. Looked up from germline, CDR1 is SGHRS and CDR2 is YFSETQ. This CDR3 is built from 14 residues. The CDR3 nucleotides are TGCGCCAGCAATCCAGGGCACACCGAAGATACGCAGTATTTT. Encoded protein: CASNPGHTEDTQYF.

The J gene is TRBJ2-7, the V gene TRBV4-2; 7 bases map to TRBD2. J was trimmed by 5 bases and V by 3 bases; bases with no gene match: 10. Germline V gives CDR1 LGHNA, CDR2 YNFKEQ. This CDR3 has 15 amino acids. The CDR3 DNA reads TGTGCCAGCAGCCATTTACTAGCGTCCCGAAACGAGCAGTACTTC. As protein: CASSHLLASRNEQYF.

The rearrangement uses TRBV7-2 and TRBJ1-2, with 9 nucleotides matching TRBD1. This CDR3 is 14 amino acids long. The V gene's germline CDR1 is SGHTA and CDR2 FQGNSA. The ends lost 1 base at V and 6 bases at J; junction bases unmatched: 3. Here the CDR3 DNA reads TGTGCCAGCAGCTTAGGGGACAGGGAGGATGGCTACACCTTC. Protein product: CASSLGDREDGYTF.

The DNA for the CDR3 is TGCGCCAGCAGCCAAGATATGCGGGCTGAAAAACTGTTTTTT. This codes for CASSQDMRAEKLFF. The chain employs TRBV4-3 and TRBJ1-4; no firm D call. The CDR3 has 14 residues. Trimming cost V 0 bases and J 7 bases, with 9 bases left between them. Germline CDR1 is LGHNA and CDR2 is YSLEER.

The chain carries TRBV5-1 and TRBJ2-3, with a tentative D call TRBD1 (6 bases). Germline V CDR1 and CDR2: SGHRS, YFSETQ. The CDR3 is 15 amino acids. Between the trimmed V and J ends, which lost 0 bases and 5 bases, there was a span of 13 bases. The chain's CDR3 is CASSLAGAGVDTQYF. CDR3 nucleotide sequence: TGCGCCAGCAGCTTGGCTGGGGCAGGGGTAGATACGCAGTATTTT.

The V gene is TRBV7-2, the J gene TRBJ2-5; D not resolved. Trimming took off 1 base at V and 5 bases at J, with 8 bases between the two ends. CDR1 and CDR2 (germline): SGHTA, FQGNSA. The CDR3 spans 13 residues. CDR3 region: CASSLVSGETQYF. As DNA, the CDR3 is TGTGCCAGCAGCTTAGTGTCCGGGGAGACCCAGTACTTC.

This clone was found a few times. The chain combines TRBV11-3 with TRBJ2-1, with 8 bases lining up with TRBD1. The V gene end was trimmed by 6 bases and the J gene end by 8 bases; junction bases not matched to a gene: 18. The CDR3 is made up of 17 amino acids. CDR1 and CDR2 (germline): SGHNT, YENEEA. The DNA for the CDR3 is TGTGCCAGCAGTCCCGGCGTAACAGGGGGACACGGGGATGAGCAGTTCTTC. It is translated as CASSPGVTGGHGDEQFF. Together with reference TRBV11-3 and TRBJ2-1, the CDR3 gives the full variable domain: EAGVVQSPRYKIIEKKQPVAFWCNPISGHNTLYWYLQNLGQGPELLIRYENEEAVDDSQLPKDRFSAERLKGVDSTLKIQPAELGDSAVYLCASSPGVTGGHGDEQFFGPGTRLTVL.

This clone was observed many times. V gene TRBV4-2 combines with J gene TRBJ2-1; D perhaps matches TRBD2 (6 bases). CDR3 length: 17 amino acids. Germline lookup yields CDR1 LGHNA and CDR2 YNFKEQ. V shed 4 bases and J shed 0 bases, with 16 bases lying between them. This chain's CDR3 is CASSPHGGASSYNEQFF. CDR3 coding DNA: TGTGCCAGCAGCCCGCACGGCGGGGCCAGCTCCTACAATGAGCAGTTCTTC.

This clone was observed once. The chain links TRBV6-5 to TRBJ2-7; the match to TRBD2 covers 7 bases. V dropped 5 bases and J dropped 5; count of bases not matched to a gene: 9. The CDR3 contains 14 residues. Germline V lookup: CDR1 MNHEY, CDR2 SVGAGI. CDR3 sequence: CASSPRGGWDEQYF. For the CDR3, the DNA is TGTGCCAGCAGTCCCCGGGGAGGGTGGGACGAGCAGTACTTC.

This clone was seen only a few times. The chain couples TRBV15 to TRBJ1-4, with 10 nucleotides matching TRBD1. The CDR3 has 15 amino acids. Germline V gene lookup returns CDR1 LNHNV and CDR2 YYDKDF (reference sequence). Trimming took 4 bases from V and 7 from J; bases not matched to a gene: 6. This CDR3 is CATSIDRGLGEKLFF. As DNA, the CDR3 is TGTGCCACCAGCATTGACAGGGGGCTCGGTGAAAAACTGTTTTTT. Using reference TRBV15 and TRBJ1-4 for the parts outside the CDR3, the full variable domain is DAMVIQNPRYQVTQFGKPVTLSCSQTLNHNVMYWYQQKSSQAPKLLFHYYDKDFNNEADTPDNFQSRRPNTSFCFLDIRSPGLGDTAMYLCATSIDRGLGEKLFFGSGTQLSVL.

V usage is TRBV7-9 and J usage is TRBJ1-1; D gene unclear. CDR1 is SEHNR and CDR2 is FQNEAQ in the germline V gene (reference sequence). The CDR3 length is 12 residues. CDR3 amino acids: CSTDPVNTEAFF. The DNA for the CDR3 is TGTTCCACCGATCCAGTGAACACTGAAGCTTTCTTT.

This clone appeared a single time. The chain recombines TRBV28 with TRBJ2-5; D remains unclear. V lost 3 bases and J 5 bases, leaving 4 bases between the germline ends. The V gene's germline CDR1 is MDHEN and CDR2 SYDVKM. The CDR3 is 11 amino acids. The CDR3 is CASSFSETQYF. CDR3 DNA sequence: TGTGCCAGCAGTTTTTCGGAGACCCAGTACTTC. Full variable domain (outside the CDR3, taken from reference TRBV28 and TRBJ2-5): DVKVTQSSRYLVKRTGEKVFLECVQDMDHENMFWYRQDPGLGLRLIYFSYDVKMKEKGDIPEGYSVSREKKERFSLILESASTNQTSMYLCASSFSETQYFGPGTRLLVL.